This T cell receptor (beta chain) derives from a study of PD-1 blockade in classical Hodgkin lymphoma. The CDR3 totals 15 residues. Trimming cost V 5 bases and J 5 bases, with 16 bases left between them. Germline loops: CDR1 SEHNR, CDR2 FQNEAQ (reference sequence). Produced via immunoSEQ multiplex PCR; TCRdb's table is partial and in-frame only. Of tens of thousands of clones listed, about 75% were seen once; the top ten hold 9.5% to 15%. Time point specified: cycle 4 day 1 (C4D1), after more than five weeks of nivolumab. Each patient's relapse followed autologous stem cell transplantation, and brentuximab vedotin exposure varied.

The source was peripheral blood mononuclear cells (PBMCs), collected before the fourth cycle of nivolumab. The sequence was obtained from a human donor with classical Hodgkin lymphoma. The V and J genes are TRBV7-9 and TRBJ2-1; D not resolved. The CDR3 protein is CASSGPVVPDNEQFF. CDR3 nucleotide sequence: TGTGCCAGCAGCGGTCCCGTGGTTCCCGACAATGAGCAGTTCTTC.